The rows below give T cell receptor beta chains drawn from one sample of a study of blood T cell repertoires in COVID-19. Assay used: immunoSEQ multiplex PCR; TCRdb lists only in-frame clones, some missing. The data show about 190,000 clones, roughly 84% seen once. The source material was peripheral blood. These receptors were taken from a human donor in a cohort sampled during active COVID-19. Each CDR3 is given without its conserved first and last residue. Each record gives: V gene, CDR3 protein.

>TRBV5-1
ASSLGRGGLDTQY
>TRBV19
ASSNLIRQAFGELF
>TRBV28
ASSLLGTVSYT
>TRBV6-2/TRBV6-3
ASSYETGSATNEKLF
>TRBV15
ATSRINRIAGVSDTQY
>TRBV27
ASSFGRDEKLF
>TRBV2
ASSDGLATGQF
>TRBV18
ASTRDRDFTEAF
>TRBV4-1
ASSPRAGGENEQY
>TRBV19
ASSIRTENIQY
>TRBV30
AWSPGTSGGELF
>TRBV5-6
ASSGYGHNEQF
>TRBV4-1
ASSPSTGSSYNSPLH
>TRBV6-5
ASSSHNSYNSPLH
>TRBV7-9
ASSGQGNGELF
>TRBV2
ATPYRVLGGELF
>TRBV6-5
ASRLYGGQPQH
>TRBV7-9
ASSFYGGANTEAF
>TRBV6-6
ATIKSRIGDYGYT
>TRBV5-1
ASSLRQGPKGELF
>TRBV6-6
ATYRGRPGTDTQY
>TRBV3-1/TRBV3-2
ASSPGRQGNQPQH
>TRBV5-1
ASSPTYSGNTIY
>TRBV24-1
ATSDSGSSNEQF
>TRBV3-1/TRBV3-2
ASSPGDRGYQPQH
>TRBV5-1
ASSLVERGELF
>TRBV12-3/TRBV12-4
ASSLTDNTEAF
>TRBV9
ASSPGTSADTQY
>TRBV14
ASSQDRVYGYT
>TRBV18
ASSSDRGFVQPQH
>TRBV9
ASSVGFRKNQPQH
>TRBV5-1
ASSLGTGLYEQY
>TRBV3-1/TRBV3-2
ASSQDVSGYT
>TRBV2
ASSPTTIKGGSAF
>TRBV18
ASSPTKDRASYEQY
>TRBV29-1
SVERGGNEQF
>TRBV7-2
ASSLTSGQAYGYT
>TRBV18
ASSPHPGVDSPLH
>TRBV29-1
SVSGRPHSYEQY
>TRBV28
ASSLLQLNTEAF
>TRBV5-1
ASGGGGTTNEKLF
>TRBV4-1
ASQAEPGLELWF
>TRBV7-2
ASSQWAGARRTQY
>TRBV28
ASSQYLTDTQY
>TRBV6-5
ATTGRGGSEQF
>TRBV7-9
ASSLGSGDTGELF
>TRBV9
ASRNGYQPQH
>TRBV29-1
SVGGGQADTQY
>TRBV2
ASSDGLLSGNTIY
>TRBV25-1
ASSGQADNYGYT
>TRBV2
ASQIGGRPF
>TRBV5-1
ASSLAGSLAGNTIY
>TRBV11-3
ASSLRGSTDTQY
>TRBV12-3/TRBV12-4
ASSQSNQPQH
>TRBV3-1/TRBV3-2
ASSVGTASGANVLT